One and the same sample provided the 22 T cell receptor beta chains below, sequenced in a study of T cells in Graves' hyperthyroidism and ophthalmopathy. Researchers took RNA transcripts and amplified the TCR beta CDR3 regions from them. The HTBI primer set served for first-round RT-PCR of the TCR CDR3. Via MiXCR, TCRdb re-called the multiplex PCR reads, giving one row per CDR3 protein. Of approximately 350,000 distinct CDR3 sequences listed, 13% to 15% are singletons. What was sequenced was blood. Every receptor here comes from a woman in her sixties or seventies with Graves' ophthalmopathy.

This chain joins TRBV10-3 and TRBJ1-5, with D unclear. The germline gives CDR1 ENHRY, CDR2 SYGVKD. The CDR3 sequence is 16 residues long. V shed 0 bases and J shed 0 bases, with 9 bases lying between them. CDR3 protein: CAISESGSYSNQPQHF. The CDR3 DNA reads as TGTGCCATCAGTGAGTCGGGGAGTTATAGCAATCAGCCCCAGCATTTT.

The table lists this clonotype with a few counts. This chain joins TRBV7-2 and TRBJ2-2; 10 bases line up with TRBD1. Per germline, CDR1 SGHTA and CDR2 FQGNSA. This CDR3 contains 16 residues. V was clipped by 5 bases and J by 3 bases; unmatched bases: 6. The CDR3 reads CASSLTGTGDTGELFF. For the CDR3, the DNA is TGTGCCAGCAGCCTAACCGGGACAGGGGACACCGGGGAGCTGTTTTTT.

This clonotype has just a few counts. The genes are TRBV6-1 and TRBJ2-5, with 7 positions matching TRBD1. The ends lost 1 base at V and 5 bases at J; junction bases unmatched: 4. The germline V gene encodes CDR1 MNHNS and CDR2 SASEGT. The CDR3 is made up of 14 amino acids. CDR3 loop: CASSEGTGWETQYF. The CDR3 nucleotides read TGTGCCAGCAGTGAAGGGACAGGTTGGGAGACCCAGTACTTC.

This clonotype was observed many times. The rearrangement uses TRBV27 and TRBJ2-2; the match to TRBD2 covers 9 bases. The CDR3 totals 16 residues. Germline V gene sequence: CDR1 MNHEY, CDR2 SMNVEV (reference sequence). V trimming: 1 base; J trimming: 4 bases; junction bases outside the gene matches: 4. Here the CDR3 DNA reads TGTGCCAGCAGTTTATGGAGTAGCGGGAGCACCGGGGAGCTGTTTTTT. Protein sequence: CASSLWSSGSTGELFF.

In its sample, this clonotype was seen many times. V gene TRBV2 combines with J gene TRBJ2-3; possibly TRBD1 for D (5 bases). Trimming removed 6 bases from V and 6 bases from J, with 10 bases in between. Germline CDR1 reads SNHLY; CDR2 reads FYNNEI. The CDR3 covers 12 residues. CDR3 region: CASRFAGDTQYF. The CDR3 bases are TGTGCCAGCAGGTTCGCAGGGGATACGCAGTATTTT.

This clonotype was picked up many times. The rearrangement links TRBV7-3 to TRBJ2-1, with 9 bases matching TRBD2. V shed 6 bases, J shed 4 bases, and the junction held 4 bases outside the gene matches. This CDR3 region has 14 residues. Per germline, CDR1 SGHTA and CDR2 FQGTGA. CDR3 in amino acids: CASSLAGEYNEQFF. The CDR3 nucleotides read TGTGCCAGCAGTTTAGCGGGAGAGTACAATGAGCAGTTCTTC.

This clonotype has ten or more counts. The chain joins TRBV10-2 to TRBJ2-1; 15 nucleotides agree with TRBD2. CDR3 size: 22 residues. CDR1 is WSHSY, CDR2 SAAADI, per germline. J gave up 2 bases and V 4 bases, and 18 bases lay outside the gene matches. CDR3 region: CASSGSLLGLAGGPSTYNEQFF. Written as DNA, the CDR3 is TGCGCCAGCAGTGGCTCCCTCCTAGGACTAGCGGGAGGGCCGTCTACCTACAATGAGCAGTTCTTC.

Many counts were recorded for this clonotype. This sequence joins TRBV28 and TRBJ2-6, with D possibly called TRBD1 or TRBD2 (5 bases each). Germline V lookup: CDR1 MDHEN, CDR2 SYDVKM. This CDR3 region has 14 residues. V was pared by 9 bases and J by 1 base, with 10 bases between. CDR3 in DNA: TGTGCCAGTATGTGGGGGTCTGGGGCCAACGTCCTGACTTTC. Its protein is CASMWGSGANVLTF.

Worth noting for this clonotype: Possible read error: a much larger clone is one base away. The rearrangement joins TRBV7-3 to TRBJ2-7; no firm D call. CDR1 is SGHTA and CDR2 is FQGTGA in the germline V gene. The CDR3 runs to 8 residues. DNA for the CDR3: TGTGTCTTCAACAAGCAGTACTTC. Translated: CVFNKQYF.

The chain joins TRBV11-2 to TRBJ2-3; TRBD2 is a possible D gene (5 bases). Trimming took 6 bases from V and 6 from J, leaving 13 bases between them. Per the germline V gene, CDR1 is SGHAT and CDR2 is FQNNGV. The CDR3 is 13 residues long. The CDR3 reads CASSPGLGDTQYF. CDR3 DNA sequence: TGTGCCAGCAGTCCCGGACTGGGCGATACGCAGTATTTT.

The gene calls are TRBV20-1 and TRBJ2-5; unclear D gene. CDR3 length: 12 amino acids. The V gene lost 3 bases and the J gene lost 4 bases, with 9 bases spanning the gap. The germline CDR1 and CDR2 sequences are DFQATT and SNEGSKA (reference sequence). The CDR3 DNA follows: TGCAGTGCTAGCCGGATTCTAGAGACCCAGTACTTC. This translates into CSASRILETQYF.

This clonotype showed up many times. The chain carries TRBV11-2 and TRBJ2-3; D unresolved. This CDR3 is 18 amino acids long. Germline CDR1 reads SGHAT; CDR2 reads FQNNGV. Between the trimmed V and J ends, which lost 2 bases and 0 bases, there was a span of 18 bases. CDR3 in DNA: TGTGCCAGCAGCTTATTAAATAGGGCACGATGGAGCACAGATACGCAGTATTTT. Its translation is CASSLLNRARWSTDTQYF.

This clonotype was seen many times. This sequence joins TRBV28 and TRBJ2-7; 8 nucleotides line up with TRBD2. The CDR3 contains 15 residues. J lost 0 bases, V lost 6 bases, and 7 bases had no gene match. Germline loops: CDR1 MDHEN, CDR2 SYDVKM. CDR3 in DNA: TGTGCCAGCAGGCGTACTAGCGGACCCTCCTACGAGCAGTACTTC. Translation: CASRRTSGPSYEQYF.

In this sample, this clonotype turned up a few times. The chain uses TRBV7-3 and TRBJ2-1, with 7 bases matching TRBD2. The CDR3 has 16 residues. Per the germline V gene, CDR1 is SGHTA and CDR2 is FQGTGA. The trim removed 5 bases at V and 7 bases at J, leaving 14 bases unmatched. The CDR3 bases are TGTGCCAGCAGCCCTGGGAAGGGGAGGGCCAGGAATGAGCAGTTCTTC. This encodes CASSPGKGRARNEQFF.

The table lists this clonotype with many counts. The genes are TRBV28 and TRBJ2-5; possibly TRBD1 for D (6 bases). The CDR3 spans 16 residues. Germline V gene lookup returns CDR1 MDHEN and CDR2 SYDVKM. Trimming removed 0 bases from V and 4 bases from J, with 15 bases in between. The CDR3 is CASSLWRLTGSETQYF. Here the CDR3 DNA reads TGTGCCAGCAGTTTATGGCGGTTGACAGGATCAGAGACCCAGTACTTC.

The table lists this clonotype with many counts. CDR3: CASREDSYNEQFF. The CDR3 nucleotides read TGTGCCAGCAGGGAGGACTCCTACAATGAGCAGTTCTTC. V is TRBV27 and J is TRBJ2-1; a weak D match, TRBD2 (5 bases). V was pared by 6 bases and J by 0 bases, with 6 bases between. Germline V lookup: CDR1 MNHEY, CDR2 SMNVEV (reference sequence). This CDR3 is 13 amino acids long.

This clonotype was counted ten times or more. The rearrangement joins TRBV3-1 to TRBJ2-7; D gene unclear. CDR1 is LGHDT, CDR2 YNNKEL, per germline (reference sequence). This CDR3 is 14 amino acids long. V dropped 1 base and J dropped 6 bases, with 13 bases sitting between them. Here the CDR3 DNA reads TGTGCCAGCAGCCAAGGGACCGACGGAAGCGAGCAGTACTTC. Encoded protein: CASSQGTDGSEQYF.

At least ten counts were recorded for this clonotype. V is TRBV20-1 and J is TRBJ2-5; D is ambiguous. Trimming left V 5 bases short and J 2 bases short, with 9 bases between. The germline CDR1 and CDR2 sequences are DFQATT and SNEGSKA (reference sequence). This CDR3 is 12 amino acids long. The DNA of the CDR3 is TGCAGTGCTCAGTTGGGGCAAGAGACCCAGTACTTC. It is translated as CSAQLGQETQYF.

This clonotype was found many times. The chain has TRBV2 and TRBJ1-6; D remains ambiguous. Per the germline V gene, CDR1 is SNHLY and CDR2 is FYNNEI. This CDR3 has 14 residues. Trimming pared 6 bases from V and 7 bases from J, leaving 13 bases between. CDR3 DNA: TGTGCCAGCAGAAAAGACCAAGGAAATTCACCCCTCCACTTT. This gives the protein CASRKDQGNSPLHF. The full variable domain, with the rest looked up from reference TRBV2 and TRBJ1-6, is EPEVTQTPSHQVTQMGQEVILRCVPISNHLYFYWYRQILGQKVEFLVSFYNNEISEKSEIFDDQFSVERPDGSNFTLKIRSTKLEDSAMYFCASRKDQGNSPLHFGNGTRLTVT.

There are a few counts of this clonotype. This sequence joins TRBV6-2 or TRBV6-3 and TRBJ1-5, with 9 bases identical to TRBD1. Germline CDR1 MNHEY, CDR2 SVGEGT. The CDR3 contains 15 residues. Trimming removed 7 bases from V and 5 bases from J; junction bases left unmatched: 9. As DNA, the CDR3 is TGTGCCAGCACCCCGCTAACAGGGGGCGATCAGCCCCAGCATTTT. Amino acid sequence: CASTPLTGGDQPQHF.

Comments on this clonotype: A much larger clone sits a single nucleotide away, making a read error possible. CDR3 loop: CAWNVTAGVSNEQFF. CDR3 DNA: TGTGCCTGGAATGTAACAGCGGGAGTCAGCAATGAGCAGTTCTTC. The chain employs TRBV30 and TRBJ2-1, with TRBD2 identical over 8 bases. This CDR3 has 15 residues. V dropped 4 bases and J dropped 6; count of bases not matched to a gene: 11. CDR1 and CDR2 (germline): GTSNPN, SVGIG (reference sequence).

V is TRBV6-1 and J is TRBJ1-5; TRBD1 is a possible D gene (6 bases). The CDR3 totals 17 residues. V was trimmed by 6 bases and J by 0 bases, leaving 18 bases between them. Germline CDR1 and CDR2: MNHNS and SASEGT. CDR3 nucleotides: TGTGCCAGCAGGAGGGGGGGCAGCCCATATAGCAATCAGCCCCAGCATTTT. Its protein product is CASRRGGSPYSNQPQHF.